These 7 T cell receptor beta chains were all obtained from the same sample, sequenced in a study of T cell repertoires and Cas9 in healthy adults. Sequencing was performed with immunoSEQ multiplex PCR; in TCRdb, only in-frame clones are kept and a portion is missing. The table has around 20,000 clones, less than 95% seen once. Sequencing used CD4+ effector T cells (CD127+, CD25-, CD137-, CD154-) from PBMCs; culture status not recorded. The source of these receptors is a human donor in good health.

The chain carries TRBV6-5 and TRBJ1-5; the match to TRBD1 covers 7 bases. J lost 6 bases, V lost 4 bases, and 6 bases had no gene match. CDR1 is MNHEY and CDR2 is SVGAGI in the germline V gene. The CDR3 is 14 amino acids. CDR3 protein: CASSFTGETQPQHF. The CDR3 DNA sequence: TGTGCCAGCAGTTTTACAGGGGAGACTCAGCCCCAGCATTTT.

The chain uses TRBV7-8 and TRBJ1-6; D is uncertain. The CDR3 contains 12 residues. Germline loops: CDR1 SGHVS, CDR2 FQNEAQ. V was clipped by 6 bases and J by 8 bases, with 8 bases between them. The CDR3 DNA follows: TGTGCCAGCAGTTTCAGAGATTCACCCCTCCACTTT. Its translation is CASSFRDSPLHF.

V usage is TRBV7-9 and J usage is TRBJ2-1; D is unresolved. Germline CDR1 SEHNR, CDR2 FQNEAQ (reference sequence). Trimming shortened V by 5 bases and J by 6 bases, and 14 bases separated the two germline ends. The CDR3 is made up of 14 amino acids. CDR3 sequence reads: CASSPRAWRNEQFF. The CDR3 DNA reads TGTGCCAGCAGCCCTAGGGCCTGGCGCAATGAGCAGTTCTTC.

The chain uses TRBV7-2 and TRBJ2-7, with 9 bases lining up with TRBD2. J lost 3 bases, V lost 2 bases, and 2 bases had no gene match. The CDR3 extends over 14 amino acids. Germline V CDR1 and CDR2: SGHTA, FQGNSA. The chain's CDR3 is CASSLMREGYEQYF. CDR3 bases: TGTGCCAGCAGCTTAATGCGGGAGGGCTACGAGCAGTACTTC. The variable domain in full, with the rest retrieved from reference TRBV7-2 and TRBJ2-7, is GAGVSQSPSNKVTEKGKDVELRCDPISGHTALYWYRQSLGQGLEFLIYFQGNSAPDKSGLPSDRFSAERTGGSVSTLTIQRTQQEDSAVYLCASSLMREGYEQYFGPGTRLTVT.

This clone came up a few times. The gene calls are TRBV5-4 and TRBJ2-1, with TRBD1 matching 8 bases. CDR1 is SGHNT, CDR2 YYREEE, per germline (reference sequence). The CDR3 loop spans 15 amino acids. J gave up 6 bases and V 3 bases, and 8 bases lay outside the gene matches. CDR3 coding DNA: TGTGCCAGCAGCTCGACCGGGACAGGAATCAATGAGCAGTTCTTC. This gives the protein CASSSTGTGINEQFF.

This clone appeared a few times. This chain connects TRBV10-1 to TRBJ2-7; D ambiguous. From germline, CDR1 is WNHNN and CDR2 SYGVQD (reference sequence). CDR3 length: 11 residues. Trimming stripped 3 bases from V and 2 bases from J, with 2 bases between. The CDR3 protein is CASSDAYEQYF. The CDR3 nucleotides read TGCGCCAGCAGTGACGCCTACGAGCAGTACTTC.

The J gene is TRBJ1-1, the V gene TRBV28; no reliable D call. The CDR3 length is 17 residues. Germline CDR1 reads MDHEN; CDR2 reads SYDVKM. Trimming cost V 5 bases and J 3 bases, with 22 bases left between them. The CDR3 DNA follows: TGTGCCAGCAGTCTCCTAGTGGCGAGAGGTTCGGACACTGAAGCTTTCTTT. Translation gives CASSLLVARGSDTEAFF.